This T cell receptor (beta chain) is from a study of blood T cell repertoires in COVID-19. On the study more broadly: The United States, Italy and Spain supplied acute and convalescent COVID-19 samples. The cDNA or gDNA used as material had been derived from T cells, B-cell-depleted T cells, or PBMCs.

Seattle participants joined during active infection and were tracked over time. Authors' methods: Estimation of nucleated cell counts relied on the amplification of reference gene primers. Measured with immunoSEQ multiplex PCR; TCRdb has only the in-frame clones, and not every one. Clone size and the V and J calls come from that table; the DNA yielded D and trimming. The data contain 250,000 to 300,000 clones, roughly 90% of them singletons. The CDR3 loop spans 14 amino acids. Per the germline V gene, CDR1 is SEHNR and CDR2 is FQNEAQ (reference sequence). The V end lost 5 bases, the J end lost 5 bases, and 13 bases lay between the germline ends. This clone was counted a few times.

The rearrangement uses TRBV7-9 and TRBJ1-5, with D perhaps TRBD1 (5 bases). The sequenced sample consisted of peripheral blood. This TCR was sampled from a woman aged 25 to 39 with COVID-19, enrolled during active disease. CDR3 protein: CASSAGRPDQPQHF. The CDR3 DNA reads TGTGCCAGCAGCGCGGGACGCCCGGATCAGCCCCAGCATTTT.